This T cell receptor (beta chain) derives from a study of cytomegalovirus exposure and HLA in healthy donors. This cohort consisted of healthy bone marrow donors. This clone was counted a few times. Its antigen is not identified. Whole-study results and caveats: Solely CMV serostatus was available to characterize immune exposure. Most TCR sequences were seen very rarely across donors, but some public TCRs occurred in many. It was reported in a later analysis that an Asian-associated ancestry cluster showed fewer N-insertions than the approximately 670-donor mean.

With 60 Vbeta and 13 Jbeta primers, the PCR was carried out. Profiled with immunoSEQ multiplex PCR; TCRdb holds only in-frame clones, not every one. In the table there are about 85,000 clones, about 80% of which are singletons. Germline CDR1 is ENHRY and CDR2 is SYGVKD. The V end lost 5 bases, the J end lost 2 bases, and 13 bases lay between the germline ends. This CDR3 is 14 amino acids long. The sequence derives from a woman in her forties or fifties in good health and CMV-seropositive. This chain uses TRBV10-3 with TRBJ2-7, with D maybe TRBD2 (6 bases). The sequenced sample was PBMCs. The CDR3 coding sequence is TGTGCCATCAGTACGACTAGGGCCCCCTACGAGCAGTACTTC. This translates into CAISTTRAPYEQYF.